This TCR beta chain was captured in a study of cytomegalovirus exposure and HLA in healthy donors. Study-level points and caveats: Analyzed later, association rates of TCRs varied across HLA loci, with DRB1 most and HLA-C fewest. Donors belonging to an Asian-associated ancestry cluster reportedly showed fewer N-insertions in productive TCRs than the approximately 690-donor mean, according to what a later analysis found.

Details on this clone: What it binds is unknown.

CDR1 is MRHNA, CDR2 SNTAGT, per germline. There are 14 residues in the CDR3. V shed 3 bases and J shed 5 bases, with 10 bases lying between them. Each of the donors was a healthy bone marrow donor. PCR employed 60 Vbeta and 13 Jbeta primers. Assay: immunoSEQ multiplex PCR; the TCRdb copy retains only in-frame clones and omits some. The table lists around 200,000 clones, roughly 79% of them singletons, with 2.9% in the top ten. Sequencing input: PBMCs. The rearrangement joins TRBV6-4 to TRBJ2-2; no clear D gene. The receptor comes from a male donor in good health and CMV-seronegative. The CDR3 DNA reads TGTGCCAGCAGTGAGCAGGTCGCAACCGGGGAGCTGTTTTTT. It codes for CASSEQVATGELFF.